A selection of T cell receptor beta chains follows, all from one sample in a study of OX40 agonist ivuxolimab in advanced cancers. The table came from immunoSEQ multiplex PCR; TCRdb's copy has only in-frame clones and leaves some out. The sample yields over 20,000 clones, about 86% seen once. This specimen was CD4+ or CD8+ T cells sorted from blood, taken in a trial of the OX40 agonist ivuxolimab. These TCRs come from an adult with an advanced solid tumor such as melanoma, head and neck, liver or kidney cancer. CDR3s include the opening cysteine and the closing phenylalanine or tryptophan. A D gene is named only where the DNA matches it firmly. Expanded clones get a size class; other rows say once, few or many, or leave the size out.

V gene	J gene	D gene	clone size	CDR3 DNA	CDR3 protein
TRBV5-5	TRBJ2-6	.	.	TGTGCCAGCAGCTTAGTCGGGTCGGCCAACGTCCTGACTTTC	CASSLVGSANVLTF
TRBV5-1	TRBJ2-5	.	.	TGCGCCAGCAGCTTGGACGAGGGCAGGGAGACCCAGTACTTC	CASSLDEGRETQYF
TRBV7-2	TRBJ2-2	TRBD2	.	TGTGCCAGCAGCCCCCGGGGGGGGATGAACACCGGGGAGCTGTTTTTT	CASSPRGGMNTGELFF
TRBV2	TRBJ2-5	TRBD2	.	TGTGCCAGCAAGAATAGCGGGGGTGAGACCCAGTACTTC	CASKNSGGETQYF
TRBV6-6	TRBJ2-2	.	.	TGTGCCAGCAGTTTCGGGGTATCCGGGGAGCTGTTTTTT	CASSFGVSGELFF
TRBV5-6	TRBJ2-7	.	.	TGTGCCAGCAGCGGGGACTTATCAAACTACGAGCAGTACTTC	CASSGDLSNYEQYF
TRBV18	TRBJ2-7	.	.	TGTGCCAGCTCCCGCACCCAGGGGGAGCAGTACTTC	CASSRTQGEQYF
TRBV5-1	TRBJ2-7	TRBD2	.	TGCGCCAGCAGCCTGGAGGGACTAGCGGGAACGGAGCAGTACTTC	CASSLEGLAGTEQYF
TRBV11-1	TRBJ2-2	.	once	TGTGCCAGCAGCGGGATACAGGGAGGGGAGCTGTTTTTT	CASSGIQGGELFF
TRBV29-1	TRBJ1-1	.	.	TGCAGCGTTGTGACGGGCCAGTTT	CSVVTGQF
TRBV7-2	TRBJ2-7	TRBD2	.	TGTGCCAGCAGCTCGACCGGGACTAGGACCGACGAGCAGTACTTC	CASSSTGTRTDEQYF
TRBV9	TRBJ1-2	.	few	TGTGCCAGCGATTCGGGAGACAGCGGATATGGCTACACCTTC	CASDSGDSGYGYTF
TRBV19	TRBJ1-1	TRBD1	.	TGTGCCAGTACCCGACAGGGGTTAACTGAAGCTTTCTTT	CASTRQGLTEAFF
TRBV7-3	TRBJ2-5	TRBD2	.	TGTGCCAGCAGCTTAACGGGGGGGAGCCAAGAGACCCAGTACTTC	CASSLTGGSQETQYF
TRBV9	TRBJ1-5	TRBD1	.	TGTGCCAGCAGCGTAGACGGGGCCAGGGGGGAGCCCCAGCATTTT	CASSVDGARGEPQHF
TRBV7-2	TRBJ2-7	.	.	TGTGCCAGCAGCTTAAGGGGGGTAGGGGAGCAGTACTTC	CASSLRGVGEQYF
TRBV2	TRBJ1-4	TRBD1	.	TGTGCCAGTACGGGACAGGGCACAACTAATGAAAAACTGTTTTTT	CASTGQGTTNEKLFF
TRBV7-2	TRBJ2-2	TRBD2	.	TGTGCCAGCAGCTTGCAGGGAGGGCAAACCGGGGAGCTGTTTTTT	CASSLQGGQTGELFF
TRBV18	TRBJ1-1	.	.	TGTGCCAGCTCACCACAGGGGGACCGGAACACTGAAGCTTTCTTT	CASSPQGDRNTEAFF
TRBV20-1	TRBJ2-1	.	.	TGCAGTGCTAGCGGGGATGAGCAGTTCTTC	CSASGDEQFF
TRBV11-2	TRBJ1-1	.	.	TGTGCCAGCAGCTCTCTCCGGAACACTGAAGCTTTCTTT	CASSSLRNTEAFF
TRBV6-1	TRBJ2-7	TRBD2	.	TGTGCCGGCAGTGCCGGGACTAGCGGGGCTTTATACGAGCAGTACTTC	CAGSAGTSGALYEQYF
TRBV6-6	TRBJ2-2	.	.	TGTGCCAGCAGTTACGGGGAGAGTTCCGGGGAGCTGTTTTTT	CASSYGESSGELFF
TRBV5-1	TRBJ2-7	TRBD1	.	TGCGCCAGCAATACCGGGACAGGGGACTACGAGCAGTACTTC	CASNTGTGDYEQYF
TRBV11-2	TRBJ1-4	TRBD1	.	TGTGCCAGCAGCTTAGATCGGGACAGGGGTGGGGAAAAACTGTTTTTT	CASSLDRDRGGEKLFF
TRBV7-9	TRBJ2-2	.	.	TGTGCCAGCAGCCTCAGGGGCGGCCTTACCGGGGAGCTGTTTTTT	CASSLRGGLTGELFF
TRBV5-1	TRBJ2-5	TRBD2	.	TGCGCCAGCAGCCTGGGGACTAGCGGGGTGGAGACCCAGTACTTC	CASSLGTSGVETQYF
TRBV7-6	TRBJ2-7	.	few	TGTGCCAGCAGCTTAAGCGCCTCCTACGAGCAGTACTTC	CASSLSASYEQYF
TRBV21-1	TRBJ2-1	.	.	TGTGCCAGCTGGGTCGGAAAAGCGGGAGGAATTGAGCAGTTCTTC	CASWVGKAGGIEQFF
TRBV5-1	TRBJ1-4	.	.	TGCGCCAGCAGCTTGGCCCTTGGGGAAAAACTGTTTTTT	CASSLALGEKLFF
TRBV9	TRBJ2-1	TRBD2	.	TGTGCCAGCAGCGTAGAGGGGACTAGCGGGAGTAATGAGCAGTTCTTC	CASSVEGTSGSNEQFF
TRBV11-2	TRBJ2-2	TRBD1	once	TGTGCCAGCAGCTTAGATCCCCGGACAGGGGGCGCCAGGCGGGAGCTGTTTTTT	CASSLDPRTGGARRELFF
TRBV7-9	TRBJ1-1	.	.	TGTGCCAGCAGCTTTTTCGACCAGGGCACTGAAGCTTTCTTT	CASSFFDQGTEAFF
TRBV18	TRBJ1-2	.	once	TGTGCCAGCTCACTCAGCGACACGGGGGGCTACACCTTC	CASSLSDTGGYTF
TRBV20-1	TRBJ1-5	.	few	TGCAGTGCCGGAGCGGGACAGCCCCAGCATTTT	CSAGAGQPQHF
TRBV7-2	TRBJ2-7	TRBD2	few	TGTGCCAGCAGCTCGGGACTAGCGGGGGCCCTGAGCGAGCAGTACTTC	CASSSGLAGALSEQYF
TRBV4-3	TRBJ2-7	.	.	TGCGCCAGCAGCCAAGGACTAGGCTCCTACGAGCAGTACTTC	CASSQGLGSYEQYF
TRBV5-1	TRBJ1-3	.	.	TGCGCCAGCAGCTTGGGATTACCGGAGAGAGGAAACACCATATATTTT	CASSLGLPERGNTIYF
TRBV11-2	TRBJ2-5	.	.	TGTGCCAGCAACGACAAGTACGCCCAAGAGACCCAGTACTTC	CASNDKYAQETQYF
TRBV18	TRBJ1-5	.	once	TGTGCCAGCTCACCTGGGGGAAGAAATCAGCCCCAGCATTTT	CASSPGGRNQPQHF
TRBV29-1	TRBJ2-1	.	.	TGCAGCGTTGTTGAGGTGAACGCCTACAATGAGCAGTTCTTC	CSVVEVNAYNEQFF
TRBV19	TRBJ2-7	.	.	TGTGCCAGTAGTTCCGACAGGTTCTCCTACGAGCAGTACTTC	CASSSDRFSYEQYF
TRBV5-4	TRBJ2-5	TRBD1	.	TGTGCCAGCAGCTCCGACAGGGGGCTAGTGGAGACCCAGTACTTC	CASSSDRGLVETQYF
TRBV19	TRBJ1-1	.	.	TGTGCCAGTAGTGTTCGGGGGATCGCGTCTGAAGCTTTCTTT	CASSVRGIASEAFF
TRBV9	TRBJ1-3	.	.	TGTGCCAGCAGCGTCTCATCTGGGGCTGGAAACACCATATATTTT	CASSVSSGAGNTIYF